This entry describes one TCR beta chain. The sample is drawn from a study of blood T cell repertoires in COVID-19. This CDR3 has 13 amino acids. The junction had 2 bases not matched to a gene; V was cut back by 3 bases and J by 4 bases. CDR1 MNHNS and CDR2 SASEGT come from the germline V gene. TCRdb's table, derived via immunoSEQ multiplex PCR, lists solely in-frame clones and lacks some. Of about 55,000 clones in the sample, roughly 90% are singletons; the top ten hold 8.5%. Sequenced: peripheral blood. The receptor's source is a man aged 55 to 70 with active COVID-19. This chain links TRBV6-1 with TRBJ1-1, with 7 bases lining up with TRBD1. CDR3 nucleotides: TGTGCCAGCAGTGAGGGACAGATCACTGAAGCTTTCTTT. Its protein is CASSEGQITEAFF.